This TCR beta chain was captured by sequencing in a study of T cells in Graves' hyperthyroidism and ophthalmopathy. Amplified TCR beta CDR3 regions derived from RNA transcripts. The study used the HTBI primer set for a first-round RT-PCR of the TCR CDR3. From the multiplex PCR reads, TCRdb called clonotypes with MiXCR, one entry per CDR3 protein. The sample has about 570,000 distinct CDR3 sequences, about 43% seen once; the top ten hold around 17%. Notes on this clonotype: In this CDR3 the conserved last residue, phenylalanine or tryptophan, is missing, so a read error is likely.

Germline lookup yields CDR1 SGHRS and CDR2 YFSETQ. The V and J ends lost 0 bases and 6 bases respectively, with 15 bases between them. The CDR3 contains 15 residues. The V call is TRBV5-1, the J call TRBJ2-5; D ambiguous. The TCR originated in an adult woman with Graves' disease, either hyperthyroidism or ophthalmopathy (not recorded which). The sample consisted of peripheral blood or thyroid tissue (not recorded which). CDR3 region: CASSLGLGPPKTQYL. The CDR3 coding sequence is TGCGCCAGCAGCTTGGGGCTTGGTCCGCCGAAGACCCAGTACCTC.